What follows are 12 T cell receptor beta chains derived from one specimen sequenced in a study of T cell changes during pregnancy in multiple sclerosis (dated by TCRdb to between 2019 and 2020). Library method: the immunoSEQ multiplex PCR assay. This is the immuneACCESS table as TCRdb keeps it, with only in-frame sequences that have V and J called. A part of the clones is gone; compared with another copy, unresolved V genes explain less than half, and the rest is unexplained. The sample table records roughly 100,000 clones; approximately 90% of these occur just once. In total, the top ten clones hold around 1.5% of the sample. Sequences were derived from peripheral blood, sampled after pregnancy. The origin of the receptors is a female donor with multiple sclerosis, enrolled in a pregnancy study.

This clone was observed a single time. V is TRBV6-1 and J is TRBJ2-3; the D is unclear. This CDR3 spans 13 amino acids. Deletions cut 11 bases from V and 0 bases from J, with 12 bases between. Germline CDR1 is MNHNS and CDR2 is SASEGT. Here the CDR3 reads CAYRVSSTDTQYF. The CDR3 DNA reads TGTGCCTACCGGGTTTCTAGCACAGATACGCAGTATTTT.

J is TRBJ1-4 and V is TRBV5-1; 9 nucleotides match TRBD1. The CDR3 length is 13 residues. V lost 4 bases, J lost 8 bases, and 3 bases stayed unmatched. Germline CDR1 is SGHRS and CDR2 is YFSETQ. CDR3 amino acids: CASSATGGEKLFF. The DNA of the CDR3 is TGCGCCAGCAGCGCAACAGGGGGCGAAAAACTGTTTTTT.

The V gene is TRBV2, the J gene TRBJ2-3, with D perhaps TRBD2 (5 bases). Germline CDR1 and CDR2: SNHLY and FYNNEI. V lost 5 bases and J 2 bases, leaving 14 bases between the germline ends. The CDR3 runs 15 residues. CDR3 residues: CASSPDGLNTDTQYF. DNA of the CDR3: TGTGCCAGCAGTCCTGACGGACTGAACACAGATACGCAGTATTTT.

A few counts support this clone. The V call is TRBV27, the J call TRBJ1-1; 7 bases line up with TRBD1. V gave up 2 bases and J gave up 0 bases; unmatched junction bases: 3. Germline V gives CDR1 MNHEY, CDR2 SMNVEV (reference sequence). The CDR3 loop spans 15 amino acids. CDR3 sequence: CASSLRDSMNTEAFF. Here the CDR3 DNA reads TGTGCCAGCAGTTTACGGGACAGCATGAACACTGAAGCTTTCTTT.

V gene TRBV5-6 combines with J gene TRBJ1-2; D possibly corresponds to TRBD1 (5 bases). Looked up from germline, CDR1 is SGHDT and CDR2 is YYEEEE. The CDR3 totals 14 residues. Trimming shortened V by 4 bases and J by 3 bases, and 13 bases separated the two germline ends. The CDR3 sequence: CASSAKNRYYGYTF. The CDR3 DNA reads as TGTGCCAGCAGCGCGAAAAACAGGTACTATGGCTACACCTTC.

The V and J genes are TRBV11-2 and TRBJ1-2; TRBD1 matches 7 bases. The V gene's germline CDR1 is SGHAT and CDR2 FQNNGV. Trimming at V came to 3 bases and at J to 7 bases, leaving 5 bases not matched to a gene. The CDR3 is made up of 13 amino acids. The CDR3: CASSLSRDSGYTF. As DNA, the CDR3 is TGTGCCAGCAGCTTGAGTCGGGACAGTGGCTACACCTTC.

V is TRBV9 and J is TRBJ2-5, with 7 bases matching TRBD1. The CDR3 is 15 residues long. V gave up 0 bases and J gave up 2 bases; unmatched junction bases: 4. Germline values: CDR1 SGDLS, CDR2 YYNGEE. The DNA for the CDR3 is TGTGCCAGCAGCGTAGCAGGGACAGTTCAAGAGACCCAGTACTTC. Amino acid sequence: CASSVAGTVQETQYF.

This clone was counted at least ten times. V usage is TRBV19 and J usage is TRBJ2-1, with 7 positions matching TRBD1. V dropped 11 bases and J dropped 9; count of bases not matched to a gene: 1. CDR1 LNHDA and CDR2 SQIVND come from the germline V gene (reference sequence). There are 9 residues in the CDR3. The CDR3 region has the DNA TGTGCCTCAGGGGGTGAGCAGTTCTTC. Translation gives CASGGEQFF.

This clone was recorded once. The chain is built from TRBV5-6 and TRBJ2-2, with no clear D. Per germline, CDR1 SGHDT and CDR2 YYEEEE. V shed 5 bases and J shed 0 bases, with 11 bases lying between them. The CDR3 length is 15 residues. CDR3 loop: CASRFTPSNTGELFF. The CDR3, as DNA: TGTGCCAGCAGGTTCACTCCTTCGAACACCGGGGAGCTGTTTTTT. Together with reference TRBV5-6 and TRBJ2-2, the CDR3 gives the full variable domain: DAGVTQSPTHLIKTRGQQVTLRCSPKSGHDTVSWYQQALGQGPQFIFQYYEEEERQRGNFPDRFSGHQFPNYSSELNVNALLLGDSALYLCASRFTPSNTGELFFGEGSRLTVL.

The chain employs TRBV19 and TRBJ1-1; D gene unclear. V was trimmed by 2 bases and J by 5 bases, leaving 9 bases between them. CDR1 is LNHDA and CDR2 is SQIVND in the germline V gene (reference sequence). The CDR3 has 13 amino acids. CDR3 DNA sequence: TGTGCCAGTAGTATAAGGACGGGGACTGAAGCTTTCTTT. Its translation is CASSIRTGTEAFF.

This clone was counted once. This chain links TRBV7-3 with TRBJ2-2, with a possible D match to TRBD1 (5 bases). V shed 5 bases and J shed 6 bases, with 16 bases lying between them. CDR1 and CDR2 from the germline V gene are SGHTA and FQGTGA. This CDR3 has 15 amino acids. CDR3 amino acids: CASSPESVGAGELFF. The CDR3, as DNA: TGTGCCAGCAGCCCCGAGAGTGTAGGGGCCGGGGAGCTGTTTTTT.

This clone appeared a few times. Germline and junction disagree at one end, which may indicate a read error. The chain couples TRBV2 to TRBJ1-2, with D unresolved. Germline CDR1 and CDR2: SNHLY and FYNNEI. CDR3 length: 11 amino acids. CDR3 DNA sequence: TGTGCCAGCGAGGGTTTTCGGGAAAACCGCTTC. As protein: CASEGFRENRF.